This TCR beta chain was retrieved from a study of shared clonotypes between healthy human individuals. The assay was run at deep level. Once extracted for a subset, genomic DNA was divided evenly among several immunoSEQ plates. TCRdb's copy holds only in-frame clones and misses some; the assay was immunoSEQ multiplex PCR. Of some 2 million clones listed, just under 95% are singletons. This clone appeared a single time. The naive CD8 population came from CD45RO-negative cells selected for CCR7, without terminally differentiated effector memory CD45RA+ cells. CDR3 size: 15 residues. V lost 5 bases and J lost 4; bases outside the gene matches: 5. The germline V gene has CDR1 MNHEY and CDR2 SMNVEV (reference sequence).

This receptor was obtained from a man in his late teens or twenties in good health. The rearrangement links TRBV27 to TRBJ1-4; 9 positions match TRBD1. The sequenced sample was naive CD8+ T cells sorted from blood. The chain's CDR3 is CASSLGTGHNEKLFF. CDR3 DNA: TGTGCCAGCAGTCTCGGGACAGGGCATAATGAAAAACTGTTTTTT.